This TCR beta chain appears in the sequencing data of a study of human T cells and chemical hapten exposure. Regarding the study as a whole: TCRs exceeding 1 in 1000 frequency stayed unchanged with DPC sensitization.

Time point reported: patch test 1, 2 weeks after DPC sensitization. Treatment given: therapeutic diphenylcyclopropenone sensitization with weekly scalp DPC. Germline CDR1 KGHSH, CDR2 LQKENI. V was pared by 0 bases and J by 4 bases, with 16 bases between. The CDR3 length is 17 residues. The library attached unique molecular identifiers to individual cDNA molecules. TCRdb re-called the RACE reads with MiXCR, one entry per CDR3 protein. Of 300,000 to 450,000 distinct CDR3 sequences in the sample, about 4.4% are singletons; the top ten hold about 2.1%. This clonotype appeared many times. Antigen: not known.

This rearrangement joins TRBV18 to TRBJ1-5; D unresolved. The sequence came from a woman aged 45-65 years with alopecia areata. Some clones in this sample may be carry-over from other donors' samples. This specimen consisted of whole blood, obtained in connection with sensitization to the hapten diphenylcyclopropenone (DPC). The chain's CDR3 is CASSPPGSGQRNQPQHF. The CDR3 bases are TGTGCCAGCTCACCACCGGGTTCCGGGCAGAGGAATCAGCCCCAGCATTTT.